This TCR beta chain was sequenced in a study of T-cell memory formation after mild COVID-19. The wider study: TCR clusters were mostly donor specific.

J gave up 2 bases and V 0 bases, and 13 bases lay outside the gene matches. The CDR3 consists of 19 residues. The germline V gene has CDR1 MNHEY and CDR2 SVGAGI. Worth noting for this clonotype: Its target is unknown.

Whole-study findings and limits: The study found balanced CD4/CD8 in clones contracting day 15 to 85 and a CD4+ lean in later expanders. Among clones peaking at day 37 in the second wave, SARS-CoV-2 specificity remained unconfirmed.

In TCRdb, the 5' RACE reads were re-called with MiXCR into one record per CDR3 protein. Seen here are fewer than 350,000 distinct CDR3 sequences, roughly an eighth observed once, and the top ten hold roughly a fifth. The receptor was derived from a man between 18 and 35 years old who had mild COVID-19 (a few samples of this study predate the infection). Cell type and time point are not known. Input material: PBMCs or a T cell subset sorted from them (not recorded which). The gene calls are TRBV6-5 and TRBJ1-3, with TRBD1 matching 7 bases. The CDR3 sequence is CASSYSSNYRGVTGNTIYF. As DNA, the CDR3 is TGTGCCAGCAGTTACTCGTCGAATTACAGGGGAGTAACTGGAAACACCATATATTTT.